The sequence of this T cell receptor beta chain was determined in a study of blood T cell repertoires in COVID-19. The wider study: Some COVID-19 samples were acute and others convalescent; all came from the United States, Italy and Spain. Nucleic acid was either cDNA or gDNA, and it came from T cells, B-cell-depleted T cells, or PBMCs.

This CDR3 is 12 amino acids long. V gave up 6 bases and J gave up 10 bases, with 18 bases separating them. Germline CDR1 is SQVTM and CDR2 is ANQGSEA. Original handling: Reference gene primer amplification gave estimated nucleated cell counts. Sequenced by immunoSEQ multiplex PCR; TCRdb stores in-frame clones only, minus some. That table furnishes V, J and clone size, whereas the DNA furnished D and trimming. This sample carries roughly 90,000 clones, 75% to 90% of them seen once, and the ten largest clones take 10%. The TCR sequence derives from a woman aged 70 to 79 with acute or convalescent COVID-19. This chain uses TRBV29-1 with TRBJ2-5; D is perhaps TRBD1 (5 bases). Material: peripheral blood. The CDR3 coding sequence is TGCAGCGTACCCGACCCCACAGGTGGCCAGTACTTC. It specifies CSVPDPTGGQYF.